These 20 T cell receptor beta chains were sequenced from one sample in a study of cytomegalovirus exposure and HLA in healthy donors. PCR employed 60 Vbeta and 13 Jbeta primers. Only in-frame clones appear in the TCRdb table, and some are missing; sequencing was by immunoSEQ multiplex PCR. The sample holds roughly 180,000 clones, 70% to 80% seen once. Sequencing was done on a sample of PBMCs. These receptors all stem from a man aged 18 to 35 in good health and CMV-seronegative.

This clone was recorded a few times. In nucleotides, the CDR3 is TGTGCCAGCAGCCCACAGGGGCATTACGAAGCTTTCTTT. It specifies CASSPQGHYEAFF. This chain uses TRBV6-6 with TRBJ1-1; 7 bases fit TRBD1. The J segment lost 8 bases and the V segment lost 6 bases, leaving 9 bases of the junction unmatched. The V gene's germline CDR1 is MNHNY and CDR2 SVGAGI (reference sequence). The CDR3 covers 13 residues.

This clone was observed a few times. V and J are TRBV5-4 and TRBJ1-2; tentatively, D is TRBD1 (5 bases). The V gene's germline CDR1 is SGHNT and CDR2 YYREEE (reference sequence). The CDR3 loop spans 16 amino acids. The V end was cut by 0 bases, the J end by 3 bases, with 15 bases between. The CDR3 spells CASSLDSPRGYYGYTF. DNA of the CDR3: TGTGCCAGCAGCTTGGATTCCCCACGGGGGTACTATGGCTACACCTTC.

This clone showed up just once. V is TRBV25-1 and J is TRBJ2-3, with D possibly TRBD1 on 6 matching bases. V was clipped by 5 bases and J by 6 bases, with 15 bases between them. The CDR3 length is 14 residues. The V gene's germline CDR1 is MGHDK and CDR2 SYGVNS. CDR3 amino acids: CASSTRNRGDTQYF. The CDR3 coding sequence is TGTGCCAGCAGTACCCGGAATAGGGGGGATACGCAGTATTTT.

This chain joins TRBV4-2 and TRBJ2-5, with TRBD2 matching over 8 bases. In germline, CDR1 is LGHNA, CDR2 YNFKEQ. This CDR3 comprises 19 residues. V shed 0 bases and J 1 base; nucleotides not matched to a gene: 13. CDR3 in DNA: TGTGCCAGCAGCCAAGATCTTACTAGCGGCGCTCTTCGCCAAGAGACCCAGTACTTC. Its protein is CASSQDLTSGALRQETQYF.

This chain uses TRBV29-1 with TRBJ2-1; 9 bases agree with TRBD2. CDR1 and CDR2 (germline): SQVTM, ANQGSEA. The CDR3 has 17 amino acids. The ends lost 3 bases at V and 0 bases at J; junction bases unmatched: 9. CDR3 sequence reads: CSVDHASGDLSYNEQFF. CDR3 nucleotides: TGCAGCGTTGATCACGCTAGCGGGGATCTCTCCTACAATGAGCAGTTCTTC.

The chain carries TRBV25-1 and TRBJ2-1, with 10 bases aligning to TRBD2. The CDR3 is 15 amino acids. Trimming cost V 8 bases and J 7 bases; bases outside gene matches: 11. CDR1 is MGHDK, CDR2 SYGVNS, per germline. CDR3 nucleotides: TGTGCCAGCCGTAAACCTAGCGGGAGTATGAATGAGCAGTTCTTC. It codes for CASRKPSGSMNEQFF.

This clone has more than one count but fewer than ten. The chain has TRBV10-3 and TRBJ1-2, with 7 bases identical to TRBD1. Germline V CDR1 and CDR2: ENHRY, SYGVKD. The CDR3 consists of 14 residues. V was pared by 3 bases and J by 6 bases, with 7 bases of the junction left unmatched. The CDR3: CAISDIGGQDGYTF. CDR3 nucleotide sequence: TGTGCCATCAGTGATATAGGGGGCCAAGATGGCTACACCTTC.

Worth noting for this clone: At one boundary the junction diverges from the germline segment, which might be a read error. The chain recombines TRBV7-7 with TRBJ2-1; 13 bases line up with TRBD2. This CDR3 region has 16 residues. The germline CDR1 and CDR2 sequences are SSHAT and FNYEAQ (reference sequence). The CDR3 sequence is CASSVGLAGEYNEQFF. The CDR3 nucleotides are TGTGCTAGCAGCGTCGGACTAGCGGGAGAGTACAATGAGCAGTTCTTC.

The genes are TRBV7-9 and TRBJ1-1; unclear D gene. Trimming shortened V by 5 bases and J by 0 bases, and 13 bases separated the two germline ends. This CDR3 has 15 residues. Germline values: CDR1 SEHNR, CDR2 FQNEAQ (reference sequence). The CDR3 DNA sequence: TGTGCCAGCAGCCCCCCTGAGGGATTGAACACTGAAGCTTTCTTT. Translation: CASSPPEGLNTEAFF.

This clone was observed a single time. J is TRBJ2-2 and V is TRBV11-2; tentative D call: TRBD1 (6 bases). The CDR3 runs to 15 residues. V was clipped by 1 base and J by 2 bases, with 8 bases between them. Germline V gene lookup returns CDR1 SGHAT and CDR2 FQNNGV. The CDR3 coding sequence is TGTGCCAGCAGCTTAGCAGGGGCAAACACCGGGGAGCTGTTTTTT. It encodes CASSLAGANTGELFF.

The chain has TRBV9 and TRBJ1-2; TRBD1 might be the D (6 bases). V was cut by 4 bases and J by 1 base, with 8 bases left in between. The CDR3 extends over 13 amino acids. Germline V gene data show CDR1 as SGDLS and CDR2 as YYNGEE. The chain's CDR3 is CASSQDSNYGYTF. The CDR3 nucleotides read TGTGCCAGCAGCCAGGACAGTAACTATGGCTACACCTTC.

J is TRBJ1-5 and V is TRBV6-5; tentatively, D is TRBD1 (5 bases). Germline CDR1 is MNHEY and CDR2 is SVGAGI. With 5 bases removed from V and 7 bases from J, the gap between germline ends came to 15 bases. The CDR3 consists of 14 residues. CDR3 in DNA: TGTGCCAGCAGTCCTAAAAGGGGAGGGCAGCCCCAGCATTTT. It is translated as CASSPKRGGQPQHF.

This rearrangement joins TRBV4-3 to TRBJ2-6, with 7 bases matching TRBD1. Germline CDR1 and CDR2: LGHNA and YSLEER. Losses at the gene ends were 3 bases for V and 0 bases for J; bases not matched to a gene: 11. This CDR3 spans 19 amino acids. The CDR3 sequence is CASSQEAGQAFSGANVLTF. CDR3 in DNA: TGCGCCAGCAGCCAGGAGGCAGGACAGGCCTTCTCTGGGGCCAACGTCCTGACTTTC.

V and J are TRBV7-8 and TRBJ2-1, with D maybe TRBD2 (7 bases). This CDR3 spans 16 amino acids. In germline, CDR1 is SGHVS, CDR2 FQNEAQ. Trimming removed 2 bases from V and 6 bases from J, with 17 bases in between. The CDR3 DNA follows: TGTGCCAGCAGCTTATTGGGGGGGGGCACTTCCAATGAGCAGTTCTTC. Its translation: CASSLLGGGTSNEQFF.

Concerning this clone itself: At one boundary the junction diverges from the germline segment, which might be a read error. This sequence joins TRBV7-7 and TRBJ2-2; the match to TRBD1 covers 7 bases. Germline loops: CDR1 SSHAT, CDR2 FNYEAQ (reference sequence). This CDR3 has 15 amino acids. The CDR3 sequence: CASSLYRGRGGELFF. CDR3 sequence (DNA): TGTGCTAGCAGCTTATATAGGGGGCGAGGCGGGGAGCTGTTTTTT.

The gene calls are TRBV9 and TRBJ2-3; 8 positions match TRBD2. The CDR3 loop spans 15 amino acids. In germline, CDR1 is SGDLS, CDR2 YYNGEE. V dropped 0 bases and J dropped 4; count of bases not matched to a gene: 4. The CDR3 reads CASSVVGGAPDTQYF. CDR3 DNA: TGTGCCAGCAGCGTAGTCGGGGGGGCCCCAGATACGCAGTATTTT.

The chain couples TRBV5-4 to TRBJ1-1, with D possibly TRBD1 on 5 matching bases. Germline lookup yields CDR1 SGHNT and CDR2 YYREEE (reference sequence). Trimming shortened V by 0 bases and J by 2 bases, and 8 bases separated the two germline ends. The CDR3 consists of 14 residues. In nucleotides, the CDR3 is TGTGCCAGCAGCTTGGAGCAGGGTAACACTGAAGCTTTCTTT. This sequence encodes CASSLEQGNTEAFF. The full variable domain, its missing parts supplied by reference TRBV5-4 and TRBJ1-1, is ETGVTQSPTHLIKTRGQQVTLRCSSQSGHNTVSWYQQALGQGPQFIFQYYREEENGRGNFPPRFSGLQFPNYSSELNVNALELDDSALYLCASSLEQGNTEAFFGQGTRLTVV.

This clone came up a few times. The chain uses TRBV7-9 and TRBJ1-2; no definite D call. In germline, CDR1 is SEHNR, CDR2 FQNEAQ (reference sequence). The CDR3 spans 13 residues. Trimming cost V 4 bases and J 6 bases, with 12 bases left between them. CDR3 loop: CASSSIGEDGYTF. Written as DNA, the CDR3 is TGTGCCAGCAGCTCAATCGGCGAGGATGGCTACACCTTC.

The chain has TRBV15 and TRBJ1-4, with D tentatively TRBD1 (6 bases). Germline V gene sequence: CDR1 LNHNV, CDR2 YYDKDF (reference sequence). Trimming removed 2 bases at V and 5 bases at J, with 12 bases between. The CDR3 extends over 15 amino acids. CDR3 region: CATSRQTGINEKLFF. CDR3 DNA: TGTGCCACCAGCAGACAAACAGGGATCAATGAAAAACTGTTTTTT.

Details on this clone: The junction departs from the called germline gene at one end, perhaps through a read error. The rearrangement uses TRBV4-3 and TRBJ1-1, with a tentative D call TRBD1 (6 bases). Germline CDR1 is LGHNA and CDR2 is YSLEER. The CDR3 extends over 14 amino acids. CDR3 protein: CASSPDSSNAEAFF. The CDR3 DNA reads TGCGCCAGCAGCCCGGACAGTTCGAACGCTGAAGCTTTCTTT.